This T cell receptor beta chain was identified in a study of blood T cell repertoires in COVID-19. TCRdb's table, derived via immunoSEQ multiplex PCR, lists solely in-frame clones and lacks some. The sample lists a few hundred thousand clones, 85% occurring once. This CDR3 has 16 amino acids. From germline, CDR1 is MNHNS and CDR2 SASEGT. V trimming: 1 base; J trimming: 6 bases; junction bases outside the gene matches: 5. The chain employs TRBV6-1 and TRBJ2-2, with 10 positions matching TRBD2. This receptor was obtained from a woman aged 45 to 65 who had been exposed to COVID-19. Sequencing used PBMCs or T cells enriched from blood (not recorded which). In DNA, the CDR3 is TGTGCCAGCAGTGAAGAAGCGGGGGGGCGAGCCGGGGAGCTGTTTTTT. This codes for CASSEEAGGRAGELFF.